The T cell receptor (beta chain) described here comes from a study of T cell changes during pregnancy in multiple sclerosis. This CDR3 contains 13 residues. Looked up from germline, CDR1 is SEHNR and CDR2 is FQNEAQ (reference sequence). The V and J ends lost 11 bases and 4 bases, in that order; junction bases with no gene match: 9. The data were produced by immunoSEQ multiplex PCR, yet TCRdb's version contains in-frame clones alone and is incomplete. The repertoire holds about 97,000 clones, about 91% seen once, with 2.5% to 4% in the top ten. This sequence originates from a female donor with multiple sclerosis, enrolled in a pregnancy study. This chain uses TRBV7-9 with TRBJ1-2; TRBD1 aligns across 8 bases. This sample comprised peripheral blood, obtained in the second trimester of pregnancy. The CDR3 DNA reads as TGTGCCTGCACCTCCGGGACAGGCTATGGCTACACCTTC. Translation: CACTSGTGYGYTF.